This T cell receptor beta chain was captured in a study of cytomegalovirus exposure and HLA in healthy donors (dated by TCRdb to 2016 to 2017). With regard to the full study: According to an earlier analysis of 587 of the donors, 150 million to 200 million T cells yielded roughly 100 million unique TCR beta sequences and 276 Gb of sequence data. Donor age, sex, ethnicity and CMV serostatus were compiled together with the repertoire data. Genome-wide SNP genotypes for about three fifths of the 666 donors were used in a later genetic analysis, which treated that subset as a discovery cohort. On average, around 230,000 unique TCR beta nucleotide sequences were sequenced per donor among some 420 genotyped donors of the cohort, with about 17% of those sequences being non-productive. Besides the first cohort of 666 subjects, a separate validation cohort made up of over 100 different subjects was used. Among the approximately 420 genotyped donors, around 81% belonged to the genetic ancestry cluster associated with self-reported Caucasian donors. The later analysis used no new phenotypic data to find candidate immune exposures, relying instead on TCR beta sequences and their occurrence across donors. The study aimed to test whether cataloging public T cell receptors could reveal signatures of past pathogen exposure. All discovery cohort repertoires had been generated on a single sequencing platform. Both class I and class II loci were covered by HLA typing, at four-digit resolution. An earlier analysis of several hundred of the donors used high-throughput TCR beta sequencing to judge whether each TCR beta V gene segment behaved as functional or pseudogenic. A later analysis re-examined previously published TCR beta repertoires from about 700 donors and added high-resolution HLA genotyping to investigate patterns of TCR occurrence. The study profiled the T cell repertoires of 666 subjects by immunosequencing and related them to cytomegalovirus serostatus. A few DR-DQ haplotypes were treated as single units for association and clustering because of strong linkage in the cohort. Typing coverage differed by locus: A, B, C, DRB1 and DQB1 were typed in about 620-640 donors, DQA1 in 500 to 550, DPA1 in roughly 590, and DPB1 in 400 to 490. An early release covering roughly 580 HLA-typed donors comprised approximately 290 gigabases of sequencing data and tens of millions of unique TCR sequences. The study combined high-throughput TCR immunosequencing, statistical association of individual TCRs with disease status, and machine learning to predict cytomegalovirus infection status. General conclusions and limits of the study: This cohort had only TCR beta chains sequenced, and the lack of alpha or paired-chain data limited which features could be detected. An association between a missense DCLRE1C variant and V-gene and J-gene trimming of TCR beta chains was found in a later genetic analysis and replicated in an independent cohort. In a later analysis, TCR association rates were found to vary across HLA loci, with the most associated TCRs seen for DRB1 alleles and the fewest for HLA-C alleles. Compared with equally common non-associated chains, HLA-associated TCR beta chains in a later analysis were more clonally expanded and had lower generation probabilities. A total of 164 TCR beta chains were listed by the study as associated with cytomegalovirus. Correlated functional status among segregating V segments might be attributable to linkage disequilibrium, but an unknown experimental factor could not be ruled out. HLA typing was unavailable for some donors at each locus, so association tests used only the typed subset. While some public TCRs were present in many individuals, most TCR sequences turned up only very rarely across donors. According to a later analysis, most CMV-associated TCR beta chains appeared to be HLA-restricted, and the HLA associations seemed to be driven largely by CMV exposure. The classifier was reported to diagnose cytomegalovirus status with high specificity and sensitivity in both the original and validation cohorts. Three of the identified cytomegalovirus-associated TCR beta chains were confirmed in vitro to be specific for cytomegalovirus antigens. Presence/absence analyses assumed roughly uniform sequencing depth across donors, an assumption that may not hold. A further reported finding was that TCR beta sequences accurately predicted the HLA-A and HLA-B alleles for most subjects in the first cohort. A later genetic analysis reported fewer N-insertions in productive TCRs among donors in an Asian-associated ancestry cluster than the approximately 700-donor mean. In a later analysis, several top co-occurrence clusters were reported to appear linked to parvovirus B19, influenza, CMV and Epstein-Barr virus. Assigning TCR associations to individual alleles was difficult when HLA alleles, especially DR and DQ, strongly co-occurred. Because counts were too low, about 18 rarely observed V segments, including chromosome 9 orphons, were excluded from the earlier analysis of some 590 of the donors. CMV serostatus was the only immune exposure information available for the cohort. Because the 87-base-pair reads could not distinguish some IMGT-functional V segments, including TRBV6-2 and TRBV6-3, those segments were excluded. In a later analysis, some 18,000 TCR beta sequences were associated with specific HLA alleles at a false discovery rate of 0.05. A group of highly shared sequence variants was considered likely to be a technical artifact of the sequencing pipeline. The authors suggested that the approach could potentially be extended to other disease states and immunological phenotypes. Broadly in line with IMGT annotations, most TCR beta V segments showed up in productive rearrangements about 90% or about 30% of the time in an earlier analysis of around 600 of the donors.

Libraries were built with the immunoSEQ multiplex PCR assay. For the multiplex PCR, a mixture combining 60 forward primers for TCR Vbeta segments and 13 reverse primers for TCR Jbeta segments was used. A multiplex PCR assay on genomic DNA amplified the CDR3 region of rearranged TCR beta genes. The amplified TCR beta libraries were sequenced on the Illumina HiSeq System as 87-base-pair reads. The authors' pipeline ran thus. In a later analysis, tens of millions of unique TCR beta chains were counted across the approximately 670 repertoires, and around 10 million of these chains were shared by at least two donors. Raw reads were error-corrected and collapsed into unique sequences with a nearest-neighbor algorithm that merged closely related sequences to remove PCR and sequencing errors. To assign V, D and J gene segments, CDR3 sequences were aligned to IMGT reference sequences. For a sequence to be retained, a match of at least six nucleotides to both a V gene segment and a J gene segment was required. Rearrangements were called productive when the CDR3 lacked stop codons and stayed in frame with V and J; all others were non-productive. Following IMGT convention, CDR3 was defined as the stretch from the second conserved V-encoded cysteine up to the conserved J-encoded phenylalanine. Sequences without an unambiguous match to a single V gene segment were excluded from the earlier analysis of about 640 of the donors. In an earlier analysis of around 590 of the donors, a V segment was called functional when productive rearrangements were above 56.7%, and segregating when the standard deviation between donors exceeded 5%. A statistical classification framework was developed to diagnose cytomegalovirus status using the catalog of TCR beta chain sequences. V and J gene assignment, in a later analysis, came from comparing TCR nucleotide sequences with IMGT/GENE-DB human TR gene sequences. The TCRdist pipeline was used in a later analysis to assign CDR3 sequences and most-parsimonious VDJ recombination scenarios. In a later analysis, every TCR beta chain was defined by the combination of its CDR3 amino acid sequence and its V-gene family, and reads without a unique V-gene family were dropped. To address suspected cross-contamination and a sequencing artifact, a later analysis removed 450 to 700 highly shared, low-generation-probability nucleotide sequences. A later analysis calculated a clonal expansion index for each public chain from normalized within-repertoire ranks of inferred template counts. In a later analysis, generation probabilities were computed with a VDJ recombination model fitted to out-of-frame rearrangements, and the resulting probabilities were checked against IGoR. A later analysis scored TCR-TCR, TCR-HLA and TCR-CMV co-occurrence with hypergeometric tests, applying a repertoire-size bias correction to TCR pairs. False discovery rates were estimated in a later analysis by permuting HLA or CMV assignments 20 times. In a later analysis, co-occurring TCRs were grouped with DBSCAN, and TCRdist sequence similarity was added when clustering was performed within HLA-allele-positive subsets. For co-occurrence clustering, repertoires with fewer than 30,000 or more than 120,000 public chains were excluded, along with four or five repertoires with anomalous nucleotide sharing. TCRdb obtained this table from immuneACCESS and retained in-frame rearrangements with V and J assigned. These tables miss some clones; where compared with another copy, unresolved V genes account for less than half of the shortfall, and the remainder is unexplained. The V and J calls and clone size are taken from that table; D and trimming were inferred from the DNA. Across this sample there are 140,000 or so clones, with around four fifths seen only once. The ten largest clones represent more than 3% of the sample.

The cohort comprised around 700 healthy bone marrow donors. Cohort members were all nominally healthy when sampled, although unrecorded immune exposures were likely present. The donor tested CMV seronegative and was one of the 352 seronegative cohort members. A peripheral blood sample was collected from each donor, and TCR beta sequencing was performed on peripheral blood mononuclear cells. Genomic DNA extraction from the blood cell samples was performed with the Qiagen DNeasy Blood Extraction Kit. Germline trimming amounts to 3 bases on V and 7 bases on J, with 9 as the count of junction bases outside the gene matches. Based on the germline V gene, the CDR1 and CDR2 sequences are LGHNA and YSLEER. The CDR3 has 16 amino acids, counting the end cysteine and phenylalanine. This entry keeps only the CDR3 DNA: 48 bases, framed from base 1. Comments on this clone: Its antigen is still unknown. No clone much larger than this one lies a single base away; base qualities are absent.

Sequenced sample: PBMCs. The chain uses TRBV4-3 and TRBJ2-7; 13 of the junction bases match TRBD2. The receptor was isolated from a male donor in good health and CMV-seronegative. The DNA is TGCGCCAGCAGCCAGGACCCACTAGCGGGAGGGATTGAGCAGTACTTC. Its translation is CASSQDPLAGGIEQYF.